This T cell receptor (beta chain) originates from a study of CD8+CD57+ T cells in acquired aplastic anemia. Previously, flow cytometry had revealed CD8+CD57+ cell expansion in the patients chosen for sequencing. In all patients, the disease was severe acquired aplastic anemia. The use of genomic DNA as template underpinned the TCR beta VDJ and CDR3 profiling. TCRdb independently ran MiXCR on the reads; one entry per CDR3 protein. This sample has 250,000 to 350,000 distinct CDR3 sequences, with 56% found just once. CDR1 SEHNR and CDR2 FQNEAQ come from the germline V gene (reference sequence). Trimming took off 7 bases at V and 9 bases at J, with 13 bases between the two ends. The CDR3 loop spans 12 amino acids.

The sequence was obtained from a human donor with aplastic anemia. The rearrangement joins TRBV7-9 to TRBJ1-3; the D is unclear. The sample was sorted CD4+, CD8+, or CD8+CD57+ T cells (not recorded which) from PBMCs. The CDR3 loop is CASTQREATIYF. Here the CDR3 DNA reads TGTGCCAGCACCCAGAGGGAGGCCACCATATATTTT.